The TCR beta chain described here comes from a study of cytomegalovirus exposure and HLA in healthy donors. Overall study findings and caveats: TCR beta sequences numbering 15,000 to 20,000 were associated with HLA alleles at 0.05 false discovery rate in a later analysis. A later analysis showed TCR association rates differing by HLA locus, peaking at DRB1 and lowest at HLA-C. Segments of the TCR beta V type were, in most cases, productive about 90% or about 30% of the time in an earlier analysis.

As regards this clone: Its antigen is unidentified.

Deletions cut 5 bases from V and 4 bases from J, with 9 bases between. The CDR3 is made up of 12 amino acids. CDR1 and CDR2 (germline): SGDLS, YYNGEE. Amplification used 60 Vbeta primers and 13 Jbeta primers. Assay: immunoSEQ multiplex PCR; the TCRdb copy retains only in-frame clones and omits some. This sample's clone table lists 200,000 to 250,000 clones. V is TRBV9 and J is TRBJ2-5; possibly TRBD2 for D (6 bases). The receptor was isolated from a girl aged 2-10 years in good health and CMV-seropositive. The sample comprised PBMCs. This CDR3 is CASSPGGETQYF. The DNA of the CDR3 is TGTGCCAGCAGTCCCGGGGGAGAGACCCAGTACTTC. Together with reference TRBV9 and TRBJ2-5, the CDR3 gives the full variable domain: DSGVTQTPKHLITATGQRVTLRCSPRSGDLSVYWYQQSLDQGLQFLIQYYNGEERAKGNILERFSAQQFPDLHSELNLSSLELGDSALYFCASSPGGETQYFGPGTRLLVL.